These T cell receptor beta chains were read from a single sample in a study of technical replicates of blood from a few donors. TCRdb's copy holds only in-frame clones and misses some; the assay was immunoSEQ multiplex PCR. The repertoire holds tens of thousands of clones, with around 86% as singletons. Sequencing was done on a sample of PBMCs. These receptor sequences come from a human donor in good health. Some clones in this sample may be carry-over from other donors' samples. Each CDR3 is given with its conserved first and last residue. A D gene is named only where the DNA matches it firmly. Rows may omit the clone size; those that give it use once, few, many or a size class.

V	J	D	size	CDR3	DNA
TRBV7-9	TRBJ2-4	TRBD1	-	CASSKDRDAKNIQYF	TGTGCCAGCAGCAAGGACAGGGATGCCAAAAACATTCAGTACTTC
TRBV4-1	TRBJ2-5	TRBD1	-	CASSHREGAWQGETQYF	TGCGCCAGCAGCCATCGCGAGGGGGCCTGGCAGGGGGAGACCCAGTACTTC
TRBV19	TRBJ2-1	TRBD2	-	CASSILGLTYNEQFF	TGTGCCAGTAGTATACTGGGACTAACCTACAATGAGCAGTTCTTC
TRBV20-1	TRBJ2-5	-	-	CSVGWETQYF	TGCAGCGTCGGGTGGGAGACCCAGTACTTC
TRBV18	TRBJ2-5	-	-	CASSPGLSETQYF	TGTGCCAGCTCACCCGGACTATCGGAGACCCAGTACTTC
TRBV5-1	TRBJ2-7	-	-	CASSLVEGSYEQYF	TGCGCCAGCAGCTTGGTTGAGGGATCCTACGAGCAGTACTTC
TRBV4-1	TRBJ2-2	TRBD2	-	CASSPPRLAPLTGELFF	TGCGCCAGCAGCCCCCCGAGACTAGCCCCACTCACCGGGGAGCTGTTTTTT
TRBV6-1	TRBJ2-1	-	once	CASSLYNEQFF	TGTGCCAGCAGCCTATACAATGAGCAGTTCTTC
TRBV9	TRBJ2-5	TRBD1	-	CASSVPGQGSETQYF	TGTGCCAGCAGCGTACCGGGACAGGGGTCCGAGACCCAGTACTTC
TRBV5-1	TRBJ1-3	-	-	CASSFDGASGNTIYF	TGCGCCAGCAGCTTTGACGGAGCCTCTGGAAACACCATATATTTT
TRBV5-6	TRBJ1-2	-	-	CASSLGRGHGYTF	TGTGCCAGCAGCTTGGGCCGCGGGCATGGCTACACCTTC
TRBV28	TRBJ1-4	-	-	CASNTRATNEKLFF	TGTGCCAGCAATACGAGGGCAACTAATGAAAAACTGTTTTTT
TRBV19	TRBJ2-1	-	-	CASSILPGNEQFF	TGTGCCAGTAGTATCTTGCCGGGCAATGAGCAGTTCTTC
TRBV7-2	TRBJ1-2	TRBD1	once	CASSLGTGVAYGYTF	TGTGCCAGCAGCTTAGGGACAGGGGTTGCCTATGGCTACACCTTC
TRBV5-5	TRBJ2-7	TRBD1	-	CASNNGKGGQYEQYF	TGTGCCAGCAACAACGGAAAAGGGGGCCAATACGAGCAGTACTTC
TRBV4-1	TRBJ1-4	TRBD1	-	CASSQVLGTGGEKLFF	TGCGCCAGCAGCCAAGTTCTAGGGACAGGGGGAGAAAAACTGTTTTTT
TRBV5-1	TRBJ2-2	TRBD1	-	CASSFVRTGGNTGELFF	TGCGCCAGCAGCTTCGTTCGGACAGGGGGGAACACCGGGGAGCTGTTTTTT
TRBV5-1	TRBJ2-1	-	-	CASRLDHGGNEQFF	TGCGCCAGCCGCCTAGATCACGGGGGAAATGAGCAGTTCTTC
TRBV5-1	TRBJ2-2	TRBD2	-	CASSLVSGGNTGELFF	TGCGCCAGCAGCTTGGTTAGCGGGGGGAACACCGGGGAGCTGTTTTTT
TRBV4-2	TRBJ2-7	TRBD2	-	CASSPAGPREDEQYF	TGTGCCAGCAGCCCCGCCGGGCCGCGGGAGGATGAGCAGTACTTC
TRBV10-3	TRBJ2-2	-	-	CAIRRDTGELFF	TGTGCCATCAGGCGGGACACCGGGGAGCTGTTTTTT
TRBV7-9	TRBJ2-7	TRBD1	-	CASSSGQGIFF	TGTGCCAGCAGCTCCGGACAGGGGATCTTCTTC
TRBV7-2	TRBJ2-7	TRBD2	-	CASSWGTSGGAYEQYF	TGTGCCAGCAGCTGGGGGACTAGCGGGGGGGCCTACGAGCAGTACTTC
TRBV19	TRBJ2-1	-	-	CASSIGHRRGEQFF	TGTGCCAGTAGTATAGGACATCGTCGGGGTGAGCAGTTCTTC
TRBV27	TRBJ1-6	TRBD1	-	CASSHHTTGNSPLHF	TGTGCCAGCAGCCACCACACGACAGGGAATTCACCCCTCCACTTT
TRBV10-3	TRBJ1-2	-	-	CAISGSSGNYGYTF	TGTGCCATCAGTGGGAGTTCAGGGAACTATGGCTACACCTTC
TRBV2	TRBJ2-5	TRBD2	few	CASSEGRGGETQYF	TGTGCCAGCAGTGAAGGGCGGGGGGGAGAGACCCAGTACTTC
TRBV1	TRBJ2-3	-	-	CTSSQAEQGLVARESVTDTQYF	TGCACCAGCAGCCAGGCGGAGCAGGGACTAGTAGCGAGAGAGAGTGTCACAGATACGCAGTATTTT